The 16 T cell receptor beta chains below all came from one sample that was sequenced in a study of monozygotic twins with inflammatory bowel disease. Reprocessing the 5' RACE reads, TCRdb reports a single entry for every CDR3 protein and omits DNA. The repertoire table contains around 140,000 distinct CDR3 sequences. The sample consisted of blood. These receptors came from a human donor with ulcerative colitis or Crohn's disease, or a healthy co-twin of an affected twin (not recorded which).

This chain links TRBV11-3 with TRBJ2-2; the D call from TCRdb, TRBD1, cannot be confirmed without DNA. Per germline, CDR1 SGHNT and CDR2 YENEEA. This CDR3 region has 14 residues. CDR3 amino acids: CASSLKGQTGELFF. The variable domain in full, completed from reference TRBV11-3 and TRBJ2-2, reads EAGVVQSPRYKIIEKKQPVAFWCNPISGHNTLYWYLQNLGQGPELLIRYENEEAVDDSQLPKDRFSAERLKGVDSTLKIQPAELGDSAVYLCASSLKGQTGELFFGEGSRLTVL.

This chain links TRBV3-1 with TRBJ2-1; TCRdb picks TRBD1, but there is no DNA to check that call. The germline V gene encodes CDR1 LGHDT and CDR2 YNNKEL (reference sequence). This CDR3 contains 17 residues. CDR3 protein: CASSRHSGASSYNEQFF.

This chain connects TRBV7-3 to TRBJ2-1; no DNA is available, so the TRBD2 call from TCRdb remains unchecked. The CDR3 has 15 amino acids. Germline V CDR1 and CDR2: SGHTA, FQGTGA. CDR3 protein: CASSSQSGTSSEQFF.

V usage is TRBV20-1 and J usage is TRBJ2-1. The CDR3 covers 18 residues. The germline V gene has CDR1 DFQATT and CDR2 SNEGSKA (reference sequence). CDR3 protein: CSARDQLAGGRSYNEQFF.

The chain links TRBV2 to TRBJ1-5; as DNA is missing, the TRBD1 call by TCRdb cannot be tested. The CDR3 extends over 13 amino acids. Germline-derived CDR1 and CDR2 are SNHLY and FYNNEI. Here the CDR3 reads CASSEVGDQPQHF.

V usage is TRBV2 and J usage is TRBJ2-4; TCRdb selects TRBD1, and the lack of DNA leaves this call unchecked. The germline gives CDR1 SNHLY, CDR2 FYNNEI. The CDR3 totals 15 residues. CDR3: CASSNLQGGLGIQYF.

V and J are TRBV5-1 and TRBJ2-3. Germline V lookup: CDR1 SGHRS, CDR2 YFSETQ. The CDR3 is 13 residues long. CDR3 in amino acids: CASSLELTDTQYF.

V is TRBV7-8 and J is TRBJ2-3; TCRdb reports TRBD1, a call that lacks DNA to check it against. In germline, CDR1 is SGHVS, CDR2 FQNEAQ. The CDR3 contains 12 residues. The CDR3 here is CASSDLAGRRYF.

The chain couples TRBV29-1 to TRBJ2-5; TCRdb gives TRBD2 as the D gene, but with no DNA this cannot be confirmed. CDR1 SQVTM and CDR2 ANQGSEA come from the germline V gene. This CDR3 contains 13 residues. CDR3 protein: CSVEEGGGETQYF.

The chain is built from TRBV13 and TRBJ2-7; with no DNA, the TCRdb D assignment of TRBD1 cannot be verified. CDR3 length: 12 residues. Germline CDR1 reads PRHDT; CDR2 reads FYEKMQ (reference sequence). CDR3: CASSPGHQDLYF. Full variable domain (missing parts from reference TRBV13 and TRBJ2-7): AAGVIQSPRHLIKEKRETATLKCYPIPRHDTVYWYQQGPGQDPQFLISFYEKMQSDKGSIPDRFSAQQFSDYHSELNMSSLELGDSALYFCASSPGHQDLYFGPGTRLTVT.

This sequence joins TRBV5-4 and TRBJ2-1; TCRdb returns TRBD1, unconfirmable since there is no DNA. Germline V gene data show CDR1 as SGHNT and CDR2 as YYREEE (reference sequence). CDR3 length equals 15 residues. CDR3 region: CASSLDTGDRGGQFF.

The CDR3 here is CASSLGSGVAYNTF. The chain is built from TRBV7-2 and TRBJ1-2; TCRdb's assignment of TRBD1 cannot be checked, as there is no DNA. Germline values: CDR1 SGHTA, CDR2 FQGNSA. The CDR3 extends over 14 amino acids.

The rearrangement uses TRBV29-1 and TRBJ1-5. Germline values: CDR1 SQVTM, CDR2 ANQGSEA. The CDR3 spans 12 residues. CDR3 region: CSVEDGDQPQHF.

The chain is built from TRBV7-2 and TRBJ1-6; TCRdb outputs TRBD1, but without DNA this stays unchecked. Looked up from germline, CDR1 is SGHTA and CDR2 is FQGNSA. This CDR3 spans 16 amino acids. The CDR3 region is CASSRSGGRKGSPLHF. Looking up the rest from reference TRBV7-2 and TRBJ1-6 gives the full variable domain: GAGVSQSPSNKVTEKGKDVELRCDPISGHTALYWYRQSLGQGLEFLIYFQGNSAPDKSGLPSDRFSAERTGGSVSTLTIQRTQQEDSAVYLCASSRSGGRKGSPLHFGNGTRLTVT.

The chain couples TRBV5-1 to TRBJ1-6; without DNA, the TCRdb call of TRBD1 cannot be checked. The CDR3 is 16 amino acids. Germline V gene sequence: CDR1 SGHRS, CDR2 YFSETQ. The CDR3 protein is CASSLDRGDYNSPLHF.

The chain is built from TRBV5-1 and TRBJ2-6; TCRdb's D gene call, TRBD2, goes unchecked for lack of DNA. Germline values: CDR1 SGHRS, CDR2 YFSETQ. CDR3 length: 19 amino acids. CDR3 protein: CASSLAGQGRLSGANVLTF.